This T cell receptor beta chain was sequenced for a study of T cells in Graves' hyperthyroidism and ophthalmopathy. V shed 2 bases and J shed 3 bases, with 13 bases lying between them. The V gene's germline CDR1 is SGHRS and CDR2 YFSETQ. This CDR3 has 15 residues. Diagnoses were established using clinical symptoms, serum thyroxine and TRAb, thyroid ultrasound and orbital computed tomography. The source material, RNA transcripts, was used to amplify TCR beta CDR3 regions. Researchers ran a first-round RT-PCR on the TCR CDR3 using the HTBI primer set. TCRdb reprocessed the multiplex PCR reads with MiXCR, giving one entry per CDR3 protein. Of over 700,000 distinct CDR3 sequences listed, more than 30% were seen once; the top ten hold around 10%.

The sample was blood. The chain uses TRBV5-1 and TRBJ2-3; D could derive from TRBD1 or TRBD2 (5 bases each). The origin of this receptor is a man younger than 30 with Graves' hyperthyroidism. The DNA for the CDR3 is TGCGCCAGCAGCTTACTAGAGGGGAGAACAGATACGCAGTATTTT. Its translation is CASSLLEGRTDTQYF.